Listed below are T cell receptor beta chains from one sample, sequenced in a study of cytomegalovirus exposure and HLA in healthy donors. Sequencing was performed with immunoSEQ multiplex PCR; in TCRdb, only in-frame clones are kept and a portion is missing. Here the sample spans around 110,000 clones, 79% being singletons. Sequencing was carried out using PBMCs. Receptor source: a man between 25 and 39 years old in good health and CMV-seropositive. CDR3s include the opening cysteine and the closing phenylalanine or tryptophan. The order of the fields is V gene, clone size, D gene, J gene, CDR3 protein, CDR3 DNA. The D gene is left open where the match is weak. Clone size is given for some rows only: seen once, a few or many times, or a class if the clone is expanded.

V gene: TRBV11-3
clone size: -
D gene: -
J gene: TRBJ2-5
CDR3 protein: CASSLEAGTGINRETQYF
CDR3 DNA: TGTGCCAGCAGCTTAGAGGCGGGCACAGGGATCAATCGAGAGACCCAGTACTTC

V gene: TRBV4-3
clone size: -
D gene: TRBD2
J gene: TRBJ2-3
CDR3 protein: CASSQRRTSGTDTQYF
CDR3 DNA: TGCGCCAGCAGCCAACGACGGACTAGCGGAACAGATACGCAGTATTTT

V gene: TRBV21-1
clone size: -
D gene: -
J gene: TRBJ2-7
CDR3 protein: CASSKLSFARVYEQYF
CDR3 DNA: TGTGCCAGCAGCAAACTCAGTTTCGCCAGGGTATACGAGCAGTACTTC

V gene: TRBV2
clone size: once
D gene: TRBD1
J gene: TRBJ1-1
CDR3 protein: CASSGDAGGTEAFF
CDR3 DNA: TGTGCCAGCAGTGGGGATGCAGGGGGGACTGAAGCTTTCTTT

V gene: TRBV10-3
clone size: -
D gene: TRBD1
J gene: TRBJ1-3
CDR3 protein: CAIRETGGFGNTIYF
CDR3 DNA: TGTGCCATCAGGGAAACAGGGGGCTTTGGAAACACCATATATTTT

V gene: TRBV7-3
clone size: once
D gene: -
J gene: TRBJ2-3
CDR3 protein: CASSLESADTQYF
CDR3 DNA: TGTGCCAGCAGCCTGGAGAGTGCAGATACGCAGTATTTT

V gene: TRBV2
clone size: -
D gene: TRBD1
J gene: TRBJ2-1
CDR3 protein: CASSRQGIYYNEQFF
CDR3 DNA: TGTGCCAGCAGTCGACAGGGGATTTACTACAATGAGCAGTTCTTC

V gene: TRBV15
clone size: -
D gene: TRBD2
J gene: TRBJ2-1
CDR3 protein: CATSSHTGTRTFF
CDR3 DNA: TGTGCCACCAGCAGTCATACCGGGACTAGAACGTTCTTC

V gene: TRBV2
clone size: -
D gene: TRBD1
J gene: TRBJ1-5
CDR3 protein: CASWTGSNQPQHF
CDR3 DNA: TGTGCCAGCTGGACAGGCTCCAATCAGCCCCAGCATTTT

V gene: TRBV7-8
clone size: once
D gene: -
J gene: TRBJ1-1
CDR3 protein: CASGGYNTEAFF
CDR3 DNA: TGTGCCAGCGGAGGGTACAACACTGAAGCTTTCTTT

V gene: TRBV5-1
clone size: -
D gene: -
J gene: TRBJ2-7
CDR3 protein: CASKESGGVYEQYF
CDR3 DNA: TGCGCCAGCAAAGAAAGCGGAGGGGTCTACGAGCAGTACTTC

V gene: TRBV27
clone size: -
D gene: -
J gene: TRBJ1-1
CDR3 protein: CASSLRGGGAFF
CDR3 DNA: TGTGCCAGCAGTCTGCGGGGGGGCGGAGCTTTCTTT

V gene: TRBV7-2
clone size: -
D gene: -
J gene: TRBJ2-1
CDR3 protein: CASSLTRDYNEQFF
CDR3 DNA: TGTGCCAGCAGCTTAACCCGGGACTACAATGAGCAGTTCTTC

V gene: TRBV5-1
clone size: -
D gene: TRBD1
J gene: TRBJ2-7
CDR3 protein: CASSWRQGSYEQYF
CDR3 DNA: TGCGCCAGCAGTTGGAGACAGGGAAGCTACGAGCAGTACTTC

V gene: TRBV7-2
clone size: -
D gene: -
J gene: TRBJ1-6
CDR3 protein: CASSLSPGGSYNSPLHF
CDR3 DNA: TGTGCCAGCAGCTTAAGCCCTGGGGGGTCCTATAATTCACCCCTCCACTTT

V gene: TRBV9
clone size: -
D gene: TRBD1
J gene: TRBJ1-6
CDR3 protein: CASSDWDRIRSPLHF
CDR3 DNA: TGTGCCAGCAGCGATTGGGACAGAATTAGGTCACCCCTCCACTTT

V gene: TRBV14
clone size: -
D gene: TRBD2
J gene: TRBJ2-3
CDR3 protein: CASSLTSGSTDTQYF
CDR3 DNA: TGTGCCAGCAGCCTTACTAGCGGGAGCACAGATACGCAGTATTTT

V gene: TRBV6-1
clone size: once
D gene: TRBD1
J gene: TRBJ1-5
CDR3 protein: CASSSGQGEDQPQHF
CDR3 DNA: TGTGCCAGCAGTTCCGGACAGGGTGAGGATCAGCCCCAGCATTTT

V gene: TRBV12-5
clone size: -
D gene: -
J gene: TRBJ2-2
CDR3 protein: CASESQGRYTGELFF
CDR3 DNA: TGTGCTAGTGAGAGCCAGGGGCGGTACACCGGGGAGCTGTTTTTT

V gene: TRBV6-6
clone size: -
D gene: -
J gene: TRBJ2-3
CDR3 protein: CASSYSTTHTQYF
CDR3 DNA: TGTGCCAGCAGTTATTCGACTACGCATACGCAGTATTTT

V gene: TRBV4-3
clone size: -
D gene: TRBD1
J gene: TRBJ1-5
CDR3 protein: CASSQDGGQGPKPQHF
CDR3 DNA: TGCGCCAGCAGCCAAGATGGGGGACAGGGCCCCAAGCCCCAGCATTTT

V gene: TRBV5-1
clone size: few
D gene: TRBD2
J gene: TRBJ2-1
CDR3 protein: CASSLAAGGLNEQFF
CDR3 DNA: TGCGCCAGCAGCTTGGCTGCGGGAGGGCTGAATGAGCAGTTCTTC

V gene: TRBV4-2
clone size: -
D gene: -
J gene: TRBJ1-2
CDR3 protein: CASSRGYLGGSISGYTF
CDR3 DNA: TGTGCCAGCAGCCGGGGGTACCTCGGGGGTTCTATTAGTGGCTACACCTTC

V gene: TRBV11-3
clone size: -
D gene: -
J gene: TRBJ1-2
CDR3 protein: CASSAQGWAGQGYTF
CDR3 DNA: TGTGCCAGCAGCGCCCAAGGGTGGGCAGGGCAGGGCTACACCTTC

V gene: TRBV19
clone size: -
D gene: -
J gene: TRBJ2-6
CDR3 protein: CASKEGQYSGANGLTF
CDR3 DNA: TGTGCCAGTAAGGAGGGCCAATACTCTGGGGCCAACGGCCTGACTTTC

V gene: TRBV6-1
clone size: -
D gene: -
J gene: TRBJ2-7
CDR3 protein: CASSEGGGAPYEQYF
CDR3 DNA: TGTGCCAGCAGTGAAGGGGGAGGCGCCCCTTACGAGCAGTACTTC

V gene: TRBV5-6
clone size: few
D gene: -
J gene: TRBJ2-3
CDR3 protein: CASRTTPTDTQYF
CDR3 DNA: TGTGCCAGCAGGACTACCCCCACAGATACGCAGTATTTT

V gene: TRBV7-2
clone size: -
D gene: -
J gene: TRBJ1-5
CDR3 protein: CASSLATRLDTSNQPQHF
CDR3 DNA: TGTGCCAGCAGCTTAGCTACCAGGCTTGATACGAGCAATCAGCCCCAGCATTTT

V gene: TRBV10-3
clone size: -
D gene: -
J gene: TRBJ1-2
CDR3 protein: CAISEQGSNYGYTF
CDR3 DNA: TGTGCCATCAGTGAGCAGGGTTCTAACTATGGCTACACCTTC

V gene: TRBV7-9
clone size: once
D gene: -
J gene: TRBJ2-5
CDR3 protein: CASSLVGDRGSDF
CDR3 DNA: TGTGCCAGCAGCTTAGTGGGGGATAGGGGGTCGGACTTC

V gene: TRBV5-6
clone size: once
D gene: TRBD1
J gene: TRBJ1-3
CDR3 protein: CASSLGQGEFSGNTIYF
CDR3 DNA: TGTGCCAGCAGCTTAGGACAGGGGGAATTTTCTGGAAACACCATATATTTT

V gene: TRBV5-4
clone size: -
D gene: TRBD1
J gene: TRBJ2-1
CDR3 protein: CASSLDRGDEQFF
CDR3 DNA: TGTGCCAGCAGCTTGGACAGGGGGGATGAGCAGTTCTTC

V gene: TRBV10-1
clone size: -
D gene: -
J gene: TRBJ2-7
CDR3 protein: CASSDIVPHEQYF
CDR3 DNA: TGCGCCAGCAGTGACATAGTTCCGCACGAGCAGTACTTC

V gene: TRBV15
clone size: few
D gene: -
J gene: TRBJ2-1
CDR3 protein: CATSSRVSSNEQFF
CDR3 DNA: TGTGCCACCAGCAGCAGGGTATCAAGCAATGAGCAGTTCTTC

V gene: TRBV4-1
clone size: few
D gene: TRBD1
J gene: TRBJ1-1
CDR3 protein: CASSFILQGAGNTEAFF
CDR3 DNA: TGCGCCAGCAGTTTTATTTTACAGGGGGCAGGGAACACTGAAGCTTTCTTT

V gene: TRBV29-1
clone size: -
D gene: TRBD1
J gene: TRBJ2-7
CDR3 protein: CSVGTGIGDYEQYF
CDR3 DNA: TGCAGCGTTGGGACAGGGATTGGGGACTACGAGCAGTACTTC

V gene: TRBV5-6
clone size: -
D gene: TRBD2
J gene: TRBJ2-5
CDR3 protein: CASSIAGAVRETQYF
CDR3 DNA: TGTGCCAGCAGCATAGCGGGGGCGGTGAGAGAGACCCAGTACTTC

V gene: TRBV9
clone size: -
D gene: -
J gene: TRBJ2-7
CDR3 protein: CASSVYGDEQYF
CDR3 DNA: TGTGCCAGCAGCGTTTACGGGGACGAGCAGTACTTC

V gene: TRBV4-3
clone size: -
D gene: TRBD1
J gene: TRBJ2-3
CDR3 protein: CASSQGATGGLGYTQYF
CDR3 DNA: TGCGCCAGCAGCCAAGGAGCCACAGGGGGCTTGGGATATACGCAGTATTTT

V gene: TRBV5-4
clone size: -
D gene: TRBD2
J gene: TRBJ2-7
CDR3 protein: CASSLAPGGSYEQYF
CDR3 DNA: TGTGCCAGCAGCTTGGCCCCGGGAGGTAGCTACGAGCAGTACTTC

V gene: TRBV1
clone size: -
D gene: -
J gene: TRBJ2-1
CDR3 protein: CTSRLAGVPSSYNEQFF
CDR3 DNA: TGCACCAGCCGTCTAGCGGGAGTTCCTAGCTCCTACAATGAGCAGTTCTTC

V gene: TRBV9
clone size: -
D gene: TRBD1
J gene: TRBJ2-1
CDR3 protein: CASSPSTGVVNEQFF
CDR3 DNA: TGTGCCAGCAGCCCTAGCACAGGGGTGGTCAATGAGCAGTTCTTC

V gene: TRBV7-2
clone size: -
D gene: TRBD1
J gene: TRBJ1-2
CDR3 protein: CASSLGQTYGYTF
CDR3 DNA: TGTGCCAGCAGCCTGGGACAGACCTATGGCTACACCTTC

V gene: TRBV7-8
clone size: once
D gene: -
J gene: TRBJ1-2
CDR3 protein: CASSLTGEVGYGYTF
CDR3 DNA: TGTGCCAGCAGCTTAACGGGGGAGGTCGGCTATGGCTACACCTTC

V gene: TRBV7-3
clone size: -
D gene: TRBD1
J gene: TRBJ2-7
CDR3 protein: CASSRDRSSYEQYF
CDR3 DNA: TGTGCCAGCAGCCGGGACAGGAGCTCCTACGAGCAGTACTTC

V gene: TRBV4-2
clone size: -
D gene: TRBD2
J gene: TRBJ2-3
CDR3 protein: CASSQDLGGGADTQYF
CDR3 DNA: TGTGCCAGCAGCCAAGATCTCGGCGGGGGGGCAGATACGCAGTATTTT

V gene: TRBV7-9
clone size: -
D gene: TRBD1
J gene: TRBJ1-2
CDR3 protein: CASSRGGTYGYTF
CDR3 DNA: TGTGCCAGCAGCAGAGGGGGCACGTATGGCTACACCTTC

V gene: TRBV11-2
clone size: -
D gene: TRBD1
J gene: TRBJ1-4
CDR3 protein: CASSLANRGYEKLFF
CDR3 DNA: TGTGCCAGCAGCTTAGCGAACAGGGGGTATGAAAAACTGTTTTTT

V gene: TRBV28
clone size: -
D gene: TRBD1
J gene: TRBJ1-2
CDR3 protein: CATLGGTGGGPDYGYTF
CDR3 DNA: TGTGCCACCCTTGGGGGGACAGGGGGTGGCCCCGACTATGGCTACACCTTC

V gene: TRBV30
clone size: -
D gene: -
J gene: TRBJ2-2
CDR3 protein: CAWVGAGGTGELFF
CDR3 DNA: TGTGCCTGGGTGGGAGCGGGCGGTACCGGGGAGCTGTTTTTT

V gene: TRBV28
clone size: -
D gene: -
J gene: TRBJ1-1
CDR3 protein: CASSLGQDKPEAFF
CDR3 DNA: TGTGCCAGCAGTTTAGGTCAGGATAAGCCCGAAGCTTTCTTT

V gene: TRBV12-5
clone size: -
D gene: TRBD1
J gene: TRBJ1-1
CDR3 protein: CASGQGQGSWGTEAFF
CDR3 DNA: TGTGCTAGTGGCCAAGGACAGGGTAGTTGGGGCACTGAAGCTTTCTTT

V gene: TRBV7-9
clone size: -
D gene: TRBD1
J gene: TRBJ2-4
CDR3 protein: CASSTRTGGDIQYF
CDR3 DNA: TGCGCCAGCAGCACCCGGACAGGGGGGGACATTCAGTACTTC

V gene: TRBV9
clone size: -
D gene: -
J gene: TRBJ1-2
CDR3 protein: CASSAIYGYTF
CDR3 DNA: TGTGCCAGCAGCGCCATCTATGGCTACACCTTC

V gene: TRBV5-6
clone size: few
D gene: TRBD1
J gene: TRBJ1-2
CDR3 protein: CASSLVRDSLRYGYTF
CDR3 DNA: TGTGCCAGCAGCCTGGTGAGGGACAGCCTTAGGTATGGCTACACCTTC